This T cell receptor (beta chain) was observed in a study of beta chain features in type 1 diabetes. General study results and limits: When Type 1 diabetes patients were examined, their TCRB CDR3s proved moderately but significantly shorter in all four CD4+ subsets.

All of the sorted populations showed purity greater than 98%. All of the isolated RNA was reverse transcribed, so expressed TCRB transcripts were sequenced. Generated by immunoSEQ multiplex PCR, the TCRdb table keeps only in-frame clones and is missing some. The sample lists around 330,000 clones; 11% were seen once. The germline gives CDR1 SGHTA, CDR2 FQGTGA. The CDR3 runs to 13 residues. Trimming shortened V by 2 bases and J by 12 bases, and 14 bases separated the two germline ends. Note on this clone: The target antigen is unknown.

The chain recombines TRBV7-3 with TRBJ2-1, with unresolved D. This receptor was identified in a woman aged 30 to 39 in good health. The sequencing input was naive CD4+ T cells from blood. This CDR3 is CASSLEAEFRQFF. Here the CDR3 DNA reads TGTGCCAGCAGCTTAGAGGCAGAATTTAGGCAGTTCTTC.